Each of the 20 T cell receptor beta chains below was sequenced from the same sample in a study of blood T cell repertoires in COVID-19 (dated by TCRdb to about 2020). The protocol used for the library was the immunoSEQ multiplex PCR assay. TCRdb retrieved this table from immuneACCESS and kept in-frame rearrangements only. Not all clones are present; in checked studies, unresolved V genes account for under half, and no reason is known for the remainder. The sample has about 220,000 clones on record, around 82% of them singletons. The biggest ten clones account for roughly 13% of the sample. Sequenced input: peripheral blood. Every receptor here comes from a human donor in a cohort sampled during active COVID-19.

The genes are TRBV27 and TRBJ2-5, with a weak D call TRBD1 (6 bases). The V gene's germline CDR1 is MNHEY and CDR2 SMNVEV (reference sequence). The CDR3 spans 14 residues. V gave up 6 bases and J gave up 7 bases, with 18 bases separating them. The CDR3 loop reads CASSHQGRGWTQYF. CDR3 nucleotides: TGTGCCAGCAGCCATCAGGGGCGCGGGTGGACCCAGTACTTC.

V usage is TRBV13 and J usage is TRBJ2-3; 14 bases map to TRBD2. J gave up 5 bases and V 0 bases, and 7 bases lay outside the gene matches. Germline V lookup: CDR1 PRHDT, CDR2 FYEKMQ (reference sequence). This CDR3 spans 18 amino acids. CDR3 residues: CASSLGRLAGGPQDTQYF. For the CDR3, the DNA is TGTGCCAGCAGCTTAGGCCGACTAGCGGGAGGGCCGCAAGATACGCAGTATTTT. Full variable domain (rest looked up from reference TRBV13 and TRBJ2-3): AAGVIQSPRHLIKEKRETATLKCYPIPRHDTVYWYQQGPGQDPQFLISFYEKMQSDKGSIPDRFSAQQFSDYHSELNMSSLELGDSALYFCASSLGRLAGGPQDTQYFGPGTRLTVL.

This clone was recorded only once. The chain has TRBV19 and TRBJ1-4; perhaps TRBD1 as D (6 bases). CDR1 is LNHDA and CDR2 is SQIVND in the germline V gene (reference sequence). The ends were cut back, 2 bases at V and 8 bases at J, with 9 bases in the middle. This CDR3 is built from 13 residues. The CDR3, as DNA: TGTGCCAGTAGTATACCAGGGGTCGAAAAACTGTTTTTT. Amino acids: CASSIPGVEKLFF.

V is TRBV28 and J is TRBJ2-7, with D possibly TRBD2 on 5 matching bases. CDR3 length: 13 amino acids. Germline assignment: CDR1 MDHEN and CDR2 SYDVKM. V lost 3 bases, J lost 6 bases, and 12 bases lay in between. CDR3 sequence reads: CASSFHEGIEQYF. CDR3 DNA sequence: TGTGCCAGCAGTTTTCATGAGGGAATCGAGCAGTACTTC.

V and J are TRBV5-1 and TRBJ2-5; TRBD1 matches at 7 bases. V dropped 5 bases and J dropped 1; count of bases not matched to a gene: 5. Looked up from germline, CDR1 is SGHRS and CDR2 is YFSETQ. The CDR3 totals 14 residues. CDR3 bases: TGCGCCAGCAGAAATGGACAGGCCCAAGAGACCCAGTACTTC. Amino acids: CASRNGQAQETQYF.

This clone was observed once. The chain has TRBV28 and TRBJ2-2; 7 positions match TRBD1. Germline V gene sequence: CDR1 MDHEN, CDR2 SYDVKM. Losses at the gene ends were 6 bases for V and 7 bases for J; bases not matched to a gene: 8. The CDR3 loop spans 14 amino acids. CDR3 amino acids: CASSRTGDSGELFF. The DNA of the CDR3 is TGTGCCAGCAGCCGCACAGGGGATAGCGGGGAGCTGTTTTTT.

This clone occurred once. V gene TRBV19 combines with J gene TRBJ1-6, with 7 nucleotides matching TRBD1. V was clipped by 6 bases and J by 7 bases; unmatched bases: 6. The CDR3 has 14 amino acids. The germline CDR1 and CDR2 sequences are LNHDA and SQIVND (reference sequence). The CDR3 reads CASRDTGENSPLHF. CDR3 DNA sequence: TGTGCCAGTAGAGACACAGGGGAGAATTCACCCCTCCACTTT.

The chain uses TRBV3-1 (or the pseudogene TRBV3-2) and TRBJ1-4, with TRBD1 matching 11 bases. The CDR3 has 16 residues. Germline CDR1 and CDR2: LGHDT and YNNKEL (reference sequence). Trimming removed 5 bases from V and 7 bases from J; junction bases left unmatched: 9. CDR3 nucleotides: TGTGCCAGCAGCTCTCACCGGACAGGGGGCTTTGAAAAACTGTTTTTT. Its translation: CASSSHRTGGFEKLFF.

The V and J genes are TRBV10-3 and TRBJ1-1, with D uncertain. Germline assignment: CDR1 ENHRY and CDR2 SYGVKD. Deletions cut 2 bases from V and 3 bases from J, with 10 bases between. The CDR3 runs to 14 residues. The CDR3 DNA reads TGTGCCATCAGTGAGGGGAGGGCACACACTGAAGCTTTCTTT. This codes for CAISEGRAHTEAFF.

The chain couples TRBV5-4 to TRBJ2-3; 7 nucleotides line up with TRBD1. Germline V gene sequence: CDR1 SGHNT, CDR2 YYREEE (reference sequence). V was pared by 5 bases and J by 4 bases, with 13 bases of the junction left unmatched. This CDR3 is built from 16 residues. CDR3 region: CASSLNRGALADTQYF. CDR3 DNA sequence: TGTGCCAGCAGTTTGAACAGGGGCGCCCTCGCAGATACGCAGTATTTT.

V gene TRBV15 combines with J gene TRBJ1-2, with D perhaps matching TRBD1 (5 bases). Germline loops: CDR1 LNHNV, CDR2 YYDKDF (reference sequence). The germline V and J ends were trimmed by 0 bases and 4 bases, with 24 bases remaining between them. The CDR3 has 19 residues. The DNA for the CDR3 is TGTGCCACCAGCAGAGATTTTAGGGCAGGGTTGCGTCTGGGCTATGGCTACACCTTC. Protein: CATSRDFRAGLRLGYGYTF. Filled out from reference TRBV15 and TRBJ1-2, the complete variable domain reads DAMVIQNPRYQVTQFGKPVTLSCSQTLNHNVMYWYQQKSSQAPKLLFHYYDKDFNNEADTPDNFQSRRPNTSFCFLDIRSPGLGDTAMYLCATSRDFRAGLRLGYGYTFGSGTRLTVV.

J is TRBJ2-7 and V is TRBV6-5, with D uncertain. This CDR3 has 13 residues. Germline V gene sequence: CDR1 MNHEY, CDR2 SVGAGI. V shed 8 bases and J shed 0 bases, with 11 bases lying between them. In DNA form, the CDR3 reads TGTGCCAGCTCGGTTCCTGACTCCTACGAGCAGTACTTC. It encodes CASSVPDSYEQYF.

This chain connects TRBV27 to TRBJ2-2; TRBD1 matches at 9 bases. The CDR3 covers 15 residues. The germline CDR1 and CDR2 sequences are MNHEY and SMNVEV (reference sequence). Trimming cost V 6 bases and J 2 bases; bases outside gene matches: 4. The CDR3 protein is CASSPDRGNTGELFF. The CDR3 region has the DNA TGTGCCAGCAGCCCGGACAGGGGAAACACCGGGGAGCTGTTTTTT.

The chain couples TRBV4-1 to TRBJ1-2; 7 nucleotides align to TRBD1. The germline gives CDR1 MGHRA, CDR2 YSYEKL. V lost 0 bases, J lost 4 bases, and 8 bases stayed unmatched. The CDR3 length is 16 residues. The CDR3 coding sequence is TGCGCCAGCAGCCAAGATCGGGTGACAGGGTCCTATGGCTACACCTTC. Amino acid sequence: CASSQDRVTGSYGYTF.

The J gene is TRBJ2-7, the V gene TRBV29-1; 8 bases are a match to TRBD1. This CDR3 is 15 amino acids long. The V segment lost 5 bases and the J segment 3 bases; nucleotides outside the gene matches: 12. Germline CDR1 SQVTM, CDR2 ANQGSEA. CDR3 nucleotides: TGCAGCGTTAAAAACCGACAGGGGAGCTTCTACGAGCAGTACTTC. Protein: CSVKNRQGSFYEQYF.

The chain combines TRBV6-5 with TRBJ1-6; 7 nucleotides line up with TRBD1. V was pared by 6 bases and J by 6 bases, with 2 bases of the junction left unmatched. The length of the CDR3 is 13 residues. CDR1 and CDR2 from the germline V gene are MNHEY and SVGAGI. The CDR3 region has the DNA TGTGCCAGCAGGGGACAGATTAATTCACCCCTCCACTTT. Translation gives CASRGQINSPLHF.

This clone was detected many times. The rearrangement joins TRBV7-8 to TRBJ2-1, with D unresolved. V lost 2 bases, J lost 9 bases, and 5 bases lay in between. Germline V gene data show CDR1 as SGHVS and CDR2 as FQNEAQ. The CDR3 runs 11 residues. The CDR3 DNA is TGTGCCAGCAGCTTACGGAGTGAGCAGTTCTTC. Its protein is CASSLRSEQFF.

In this sample, this clone turned up once. This chain joins TRBV11-2 and TRBJ2-5; TRBD2 matches 8 bases. This CDR3 spans 15 amino acids. CDR1 is SGHAT and CDR2 is FQNNGV in the germline V gene. V shed 5 bases and J 4 bases; nucleotides not matched to a gene: 9. The CDR3: CASSVTSGGGETQYF. The CDR3, as DNA: TGTGCCAGCAGCGTAACTAGCGGAGGGGGAGAGACCCAGTACTTC.

The gene calls are TRBV21-1 and TRBJ2-1; no DNA check was done on the table's D call, TRBD2. TRBV21-1 is listed as a pseudogene. There are 16 residues in the CDR3. DNA for the CDR3: TGTGCCAGCAGCAAAGGCGCAAGCGGGACGGGGGGTGAGCAGTTCTTC. This codes for CASSKGASGTGGEQFF.

The rearrangement links TRBV7-9 to TRBJ2-5, with 11 nucleotides matching TRBD1. CDR1 SEHNR and CDR2 FQNEAQ come from the germline V gene (reference sequence). V was clipped by 3 bases and J by 5 bases; unmatched bases: 8. The CDR3 is 16 amino acids. CDR3 residues: CASSLGTGGLGETQYF. As DNA, the CDR3 is TGTGCCAGCAGCTTGGGGACAGGGGGTCTCGGCGAGACCCAGTACTTC.